This T cell receptor beta chain emerged from a study of identical twins. Whole-study findings and limits: It was cross-sectional statistical analysis, not following the same donors, that the conclusions relied on. Out-of-frame TCR alpha sharing observed in monozygotic twins exceeded model estimates.

The CDR3 has 13 amino acids. Trimming took 5 bases from V and 6 from J; bases not matched to a gene: 4. The germline V gene has CDR1 SGHVS and CDR2 FQNEAQ. Template switching added a universal primer site; cDNA carried unique molecular identifiers. TCRdb used MiXCR to reprocess the 5' RACE reads, holding one entry per CDR3 protein. The profile covers 450,000 or so distinct CDR3 sequences, with 14% appearing a single time and around 0.52% taken by the ten largest. To note about this clonotype: Its antigen remains unidentified.

These data also featured in a second study, about yellow fever vaccine responses in identical twins.

Sequencing was done on a sample of CD4+ T cells sorted from blood. This chain joins TRBV7-8 and TRBJ2-1, with 7 bases matching TRBD1. This receptor was taken from a woman aged 18-29 years in good health. The CDR3: CASSQTGSNEQFF. The CDR3 DNA is TGTGCCAGCAGCCAGACAGGGAGCAATGAGCAGTTCTTC.